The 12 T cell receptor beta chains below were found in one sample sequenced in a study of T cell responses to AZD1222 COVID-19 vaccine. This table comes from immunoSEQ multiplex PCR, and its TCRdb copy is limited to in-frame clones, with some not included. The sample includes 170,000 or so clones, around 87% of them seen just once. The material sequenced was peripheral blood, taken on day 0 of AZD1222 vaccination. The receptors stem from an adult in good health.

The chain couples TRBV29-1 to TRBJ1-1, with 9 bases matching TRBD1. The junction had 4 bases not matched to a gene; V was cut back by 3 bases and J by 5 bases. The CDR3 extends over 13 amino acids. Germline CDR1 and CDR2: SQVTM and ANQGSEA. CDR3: CSVDGQGRTEAFF. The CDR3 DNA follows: TGCAGCGTTGACGGACAGGGGAGGACTGAAGCTTTCTTT.

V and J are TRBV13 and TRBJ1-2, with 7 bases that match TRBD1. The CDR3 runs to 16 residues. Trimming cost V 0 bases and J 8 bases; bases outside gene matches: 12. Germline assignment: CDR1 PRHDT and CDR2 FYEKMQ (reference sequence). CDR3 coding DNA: TGTGCCAGCAGCTTAGGAGGAGGACAGGCCGGGAGAGGCTACACCTTC. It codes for CASSLGGGQAGRGYTF.

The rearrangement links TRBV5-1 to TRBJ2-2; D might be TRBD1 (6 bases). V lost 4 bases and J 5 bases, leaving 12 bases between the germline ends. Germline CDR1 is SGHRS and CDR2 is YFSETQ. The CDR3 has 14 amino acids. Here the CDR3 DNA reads TGCGCCAGCAGCGCCGGGACAACAACCGGGGAGCTGTTTTTT. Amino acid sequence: CASSAGTTTGELFF.

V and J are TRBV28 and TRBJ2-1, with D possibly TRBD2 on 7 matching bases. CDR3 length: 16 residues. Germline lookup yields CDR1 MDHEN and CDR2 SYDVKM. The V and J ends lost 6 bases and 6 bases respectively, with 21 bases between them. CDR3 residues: CASSLLGGGSGNEQFF. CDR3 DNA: TGTGCCAGCAGCCTCTTGGGAGGGGGTAGTGGCAATGAGCAGTTCTTC.

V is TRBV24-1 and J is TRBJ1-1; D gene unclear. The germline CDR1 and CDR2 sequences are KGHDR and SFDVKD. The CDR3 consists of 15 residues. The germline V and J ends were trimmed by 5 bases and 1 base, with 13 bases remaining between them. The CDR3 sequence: CATSGTQGANTEAFF. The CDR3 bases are TGTGCCACCAGTGGCACCCAAGGCGCGAACACTGAAGCTTTCTTT.

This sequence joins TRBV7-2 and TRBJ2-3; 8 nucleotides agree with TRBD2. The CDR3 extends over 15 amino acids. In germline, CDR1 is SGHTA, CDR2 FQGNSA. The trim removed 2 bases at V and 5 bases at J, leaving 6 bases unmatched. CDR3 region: CASSLQAGAIDTQYF. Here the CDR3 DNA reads TGTGCCAGCAGCTTACAAGCGGGAGCGATAGATACGCAGTATTTT.

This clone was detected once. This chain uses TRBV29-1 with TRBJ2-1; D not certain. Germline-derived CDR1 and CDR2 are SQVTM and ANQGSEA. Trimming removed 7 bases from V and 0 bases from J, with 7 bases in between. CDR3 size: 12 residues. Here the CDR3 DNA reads TGCAGCGGACGGTCCTCCTACAATGAGCAGTTCTTC. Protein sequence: CSGRSSYNEQFF.

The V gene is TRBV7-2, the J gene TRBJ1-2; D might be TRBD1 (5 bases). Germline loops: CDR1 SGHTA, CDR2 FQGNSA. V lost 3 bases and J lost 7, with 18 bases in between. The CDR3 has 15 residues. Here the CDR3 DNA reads TGTGCCAGCAGCTTCTATGGGGGACTGGGGGGTGGCTACACCTTC. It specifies CASSFYGGLGGGYTF.

The CDR3, as DNA: TGTGCCAGTAGGCTGAAGGTCGGGGAGCTGTTTTTT. It specifies CASRLKVGELFF. The gene calls are TRBV19 and TRBJ2-2; D unclear. This CDR3 has 12 residues. Trimming shortened V by 6 bases and J by 7 bases, and 9 bases separated the two germline ends. CDR1 is LNHDA and CDR2 is SQIVND in the germline V gene (reference sequence).

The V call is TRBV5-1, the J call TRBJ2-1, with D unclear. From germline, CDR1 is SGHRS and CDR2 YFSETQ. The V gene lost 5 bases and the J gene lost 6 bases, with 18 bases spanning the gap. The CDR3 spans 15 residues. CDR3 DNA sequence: TGCGCCAGCAGAGTGACTCCTATGTCAGGCAATGAGCAGTTCTTC. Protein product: CASRVTPMSGNEQFF.

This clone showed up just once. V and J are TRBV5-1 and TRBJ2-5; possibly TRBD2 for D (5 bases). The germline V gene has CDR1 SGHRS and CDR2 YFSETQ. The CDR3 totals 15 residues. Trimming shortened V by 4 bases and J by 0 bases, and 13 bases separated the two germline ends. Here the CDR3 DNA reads TGCGCCAGCAGCGGAGGCAGTATTTACCAAGAGACCCAGTACTTC. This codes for CASSGGSIYQETQYF.

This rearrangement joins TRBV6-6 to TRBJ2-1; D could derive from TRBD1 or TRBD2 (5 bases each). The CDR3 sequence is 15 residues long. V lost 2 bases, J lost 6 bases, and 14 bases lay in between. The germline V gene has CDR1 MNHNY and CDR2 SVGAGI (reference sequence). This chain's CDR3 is CASSYRTDSGNEQFF. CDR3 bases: TGTGCCAGCAGTTACCGCACCGACAGCGGCAATGAGCAGTTCTTC.